The TCR beta chain described here comes from a study of CXCR3-negative and CXCR3-positive naive CD8 T cells. The wider study: There were about 150 million TRB reads altogether, and each library had about 1.5 +/- 0.3 million of them.

Naive CD8+ T cells displayed a CD45RO-CCR7+CD27+CD95- phenotype. In preparing the TRB cDNA libraries, 5' RACE with UMI labels was used. TCRdb re-analyzed the 5' RACE reads; it lists each CDR3 protein once, without DNA. This sample's table has 150,000 or so distinct CDR3 sequences. There are 16 residues in the CDR3. Sequencing input: naive CXCR3- CD8+ T cells from blood. Subset here: CD45RO-CCR7+CD27+CD95- naive CD8+ T cells lacking CXCR3 (TNR3-). The chain is built from TRBV21-1 and TRBJ2-7; TCRdb outputs TRBD1, but without DNA this stays unchecked. TRBV21-1 is assigned pseudogene status. The source is a human donor in good health. Some clones in this sample may be carry-over from other donors' samples. CDR3: CASSKAREQNFDEQYF.